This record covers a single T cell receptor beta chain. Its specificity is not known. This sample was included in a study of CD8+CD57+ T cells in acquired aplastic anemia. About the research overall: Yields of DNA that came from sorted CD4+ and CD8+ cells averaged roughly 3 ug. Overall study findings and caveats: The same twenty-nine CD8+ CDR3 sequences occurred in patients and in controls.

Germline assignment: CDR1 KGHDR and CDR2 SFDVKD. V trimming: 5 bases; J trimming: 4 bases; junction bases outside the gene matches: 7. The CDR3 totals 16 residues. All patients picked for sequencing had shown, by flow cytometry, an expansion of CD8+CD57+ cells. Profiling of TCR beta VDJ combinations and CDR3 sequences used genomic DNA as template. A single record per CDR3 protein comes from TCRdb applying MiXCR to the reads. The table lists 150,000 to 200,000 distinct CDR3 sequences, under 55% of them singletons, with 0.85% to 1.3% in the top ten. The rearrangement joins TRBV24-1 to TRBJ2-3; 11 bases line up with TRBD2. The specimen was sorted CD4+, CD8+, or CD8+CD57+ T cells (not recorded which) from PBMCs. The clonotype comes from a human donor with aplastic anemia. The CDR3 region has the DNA TGTGCCACCAGTGCACCTAGCGGGAGGTTTGCAGATACGCAGTATTTT. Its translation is CATSAPSGRFADTQYF.